The entry below gives a single TCR beta chain sequence along with its context. The germline V and J ends were trimmed by 9 bases and 2 bases, with 14 bases remaining between them. Germline V gives CDR1 LGHNT, CDR2 FRNRAP. CDR3 size: 13 residues. Profiled with immunoSEQ multiplex PCR; TCRdb holds only in-frame clones, not every one. The table shows 390,000 or so clones, with around 87% occurring only once. The source of the sample is a study of blood T cell repertoires in COVID-19. The clonotype comes from a man between 18 and 29 years old who had recovered from COVID-19. Sequencing was performed on PBMCs or T cells enriched from blood (not recorded which). J is TRBJ2-7 and V is TRBV12-5; weak D call: TRBD1 (6 bases). The CDR3 reads CASAGTLTYEQYF. CDR3 in DNA: TGTGCTAGCGCCGGGACATTAACCTACGAGCAGTACTTC.